This passage covers 21 T cell receptor beta chains from one sample sequenced in a study of blood T cells in healthy people across ages. A second PCR, run for roughly 7 to 11 cycles, used a sample-barcoded 5' primer plus a J-beta primer mix. A single record per CDR3 protein comes from TCRdb applying MiXCR to the 5' RACE reads. This sample has under 950,000 distinct CDR3 sequences, with about a fifth found just once. Sequenced: blood. Receptors were obtained from a man between 65 and 85 years old in good health.

The J gene is TRBJ2-1, the V gene TRBV29-1, with a possible D match to TRBD2 (6 bases). The DNA end favors TRBJ2-7, so the J call may be wrong. Germline CDR1 SQVTM, CDR2 ANQGSEA. The length of the CDR3 is 13 residues. The CDR3 region is CSALGDSSYEQYF. The CDR3 nucleotides read TGCAGTGCCCTGGGGGACTCTTCGTACGAGCAGTACTTC.

This clonotype was seen only a few times. The rearrangement joins TRBV7-9 to TRBJ1-4; D remains unclear. The V end was cut by 4 bases, the J end by 7 bases, with 16 bases between. Germline values: CDR1 SEHNR, CDR2 FQNEAQ (reference sequence). This CDR3 contains 15 residues. The CDR3 region is CASSSGPGKLEKLFF. CDR3 nucleotide sequence: TGTGCCAGCAGCTCCGGGCCCGGAAAACTTGAAAAACTGTTTTTT. The variable domain in full, completed from reference TRBV7-9 and TRBJ1-4, reads DTGVSQNPRHKITKRGQNVTFRCDPISEHNRLYWYRQTLGQGPEFLTYFQNEAQLEKSRLLSDRFSAERPKGSFSTLEIQRTEQGDSAMYLCASSSGPGKLEKLFFGSGTQLSVL.

This clonotype was detected only a few times. This sequence joins TRBV4-3 and TRBJ2-3, with 7 bases aligning to TRBD2. V lost 1 base and J lost 8; bases outside the gene matches: 0. The germline V gene encodes CDR1 LGHNA and CDR2 YSLEER. The CDR3 length is 12 residues. The CDR3 loop is CASSQAGGTQYF. In nucleotides, the CDR3 is TGCGCCAGCAGCCAAGCGGGGGGTACGCAGTATTTT.

In its sample, this clonotype was seen many times. The chain couples TRBV27 to TRBJ2-1; 8 bases fit TRBD2. Germline loops: CDR1 MNHEY, CDR2 SMNVEV (reference sequence). The V gene end was trimmed by 4 bases and the J gene end by 10 bases; junction bases not matched to a gene: 6. CDR3 length equals 13 residues. CDR3 protein: CASSSTWTSEQFF. DNA of the CDR3: TGTGCCAGCAGTTCGACCTGGACTAGCGAGCAGTTCTTC.

The chain employs TRBV2 and TRBJ1-1, with D possibly being TRBD1 (5 bases). Germline assignment: CDR1 SNHLY and CDR2 FYNNEI. V was shortened by 6 bases and J by 3 bases, with 14 bases between the two germline ends. The CDR3 consists of 14 residues. CDR3 sequence reads: CASRESGRDTEAFF. CDR3 sequence (DNA): TGTGCCAGCAGGGAGTCAGGGCGAGACACTGAAGCTTTCTTT.

This clonotype was seen a handful of times. V and J are TRBV7-7 and TRBJ1-4; D is unresolved. Between the trimmed V and J ends, which lost 5 bases and 7 bases, there was a span of 14 bases. CDR3 length equals 14 residues. Germline V gives CDR1 SSHAT, CDR2 FNYEAQ (reference sequence). The CDR3 DNA follows: TGTGCCAGCAGCCCGCTGAACCGATTTGAAAAACTGTTTTTT. This gives the protein CASSPLNRFEKLFF.

The V and J genes are TRBV5-1 and TRBJ2-5; D remains unclear. CDR1 is SGHRS and CDR2 is YFSETQ in the germline V gene. Trimming removed 0 bases at V and 7 bases at J, with 7 bases between. This CDR3 spans 12 amino acids. The CDR3 loop is CASSLGEGTQYF. The DNA for the CDR3 is TGCGCCAGCAGCTTGGGGGAAGGGACCCAGTACTTC.

On this clonotype: It may be a read error: a sequence one base away is much more abundant. V is TRBV2 and J is TRBJ2-3; 10 positions agree with TRBD2. The germline V gene encodes CDR1 SNHLY and CDR2 FYNNEI. CDR3 length: 15 residues. DNA for the CDR3: TGTGCCAGCAGGGCCCGGACTAGCGGCACAGGTACGCAGTATTTT. It specifies CASRARTSGTGTQYF.

This clonotype was detected only a few times. The chain uses TRBV29-1 and TRBJ1-2; no reliable D call. CDR1 SQVTM and CDR2 ANQGSEA come from the germline V gene. The CDR3 covers 13 residues. The V end lost 4 bases, the J end lost 4 bases, and 13 bases lay between the germline ends. CDR3: CSVGLGATYGYTF. The CDR3 nucleotides read TGCAGCGTTGGTCTCGGTGCGACCTATGGCTACACCTTC.

The CDR3 region has the DNA TGTGCCAGCAGTGACCCTCAGCGAGGGACTGGCATTTACAATGAGCAGTTCTTC. This codes for CASSDPQRGTGIYNEQFF. The rearrangement links TRBV9 to TRBJ2-1; tentatively, D is TRBD2 (6 bases). Germline CDR1 is SGDLS and CDR2 is YYNGEE. V shed 5 bases and J shed 4 bases, with 25 bases lying between them. There are 18 residues in the CDR3.

For the CDR3, the DNA is TGCAGTGCTGCCCAAGGGGGTCCCACCTACAATGAGCAGTTCTTC. Its protein is CSAAQGGPTYNEQFF. The rearrangement links TRBV20-1 to TRBJ2-1, with a tentative D call TRBD1 (6 bases). Germline assignment: CDR1 DFQATT and CDR2 SNEGSKA (reference sequence). The CDR3 has 15 residues. Trimming left V 5 bases short and J 2 bases short, with 16 bases between.

The chain links TRBV12-3 or TRBV12-4 to TRBJ2-7; TRBD1 agrees at 9 bases. The CDR3 has 16 residues. V lost 5 bases and J lost 3; bases outside the gene matches: 11. The DNA of the CDR3 is TGTGCCAGCAGTCCGAGGCCGGGACAGGGAAACTACGAGCAGTACTTC. It codes for CASSPRPGQGNYEQYF.

V is TRBV5-1 and J is TRBJ2-2; TRBD1 aligns across 7 bases. This CDR3 is 16 amino acids long. Per germline, CDR1 SGHRS and CDR2 YFSETQ. Trimming removed 4 bases from V and 0 bases from J; junction bases left unmatched: 6. The DNA of the CDR3 is TGCGCCAGCAGCCTAAGACAGGGACCGAACACCGGGGAGCTGTTTTTT. This encodes CASSLRQGPNTGELFF.

V gene TRBV29-1 combines with J gene TRBJ2-7; no reliable D call. V was shortened by 6 bases and J by 2 bases, with 8 bases between the two germline ends. This CDR3 is 11 amino acids long. Germline V lookup: CDR1 SQVTM, CDR2 ANQGSEA. The CDR3 region has the DNA TGCAGCGTCACCACAGCCTACGAGCAGTACGTC. It encodes CSVTTAYEQYV.

The chain recombines TRBV10-3 with TRBJ2-3; 9 bases map to TRBD2. Germline CDR1 is ENHRY and CDR2 is SYGVKD. V lost 8 bases, J lost 8 bases, and 14 bases stayed unmatched. There are 15 residues in the CDR3. CDR3 in DNA: TGTGCCATCGAGGCCGAGGGACTAGCTGCAGCTACGCAGTATTTT. Amino acids: CAIEAEGLAAATQYF.

This clonotype was recorded at least ten times. The J gene is TRBJ2-7, the V gene TRBV6-1, with D hard to call. The CDR3 extends over 14 amino acids. V was pared by 6 bases and J by 3 bases, with 15 bases between. Per the germline V gene, CDR1 is MNHNS and CDR2 is SASEGT. In DNA form, the CDR3 reads TGTGCCAGCAGCCCAGGACGGCCCCTCTACGAGCAGTACTTC. Translation: CASSPGRPLYEQYF.

As for this clonotype: At one of its ends the junction is not consistent with the germline gene, which may arise from a read error. The chain uses TRBV20-1 and TRBJ2-7, with 12 bases matching TRBD1. This CDR3 is built from 13 residues. Per germline, CDR1 DFQATT and CDR2 SNEGSKA (reference sequence). CDR3 sequence reads: CSAWDRGHYEQYF. In DNA form, the CDR3 reads TGCAGTGCTTGGGACAGGGGGCACTACGAGCAATACTTC.

This clonotype has just a few counts. The chain is built from TRBV3-1 and TRBJ2-3, with a possible D match to TRBD2 (6 bases). V was pared by 3 bases and J by 6 bases, with 19 bases between. This CDR3 spans 16 amino acids. The germline V gene encodes CDR1 LGHDT and CDR2 YNNKEL (reference sequence). CDR3 nucleotides: TGTGCCAGCAGCCAGGAGGGCCGCTACCCCCGCGATACGCAGTATTTT. Its translation is CASSQEGRYPRDTQYF.

Only a few counts were recorded for this clonotype. The CDR3 loop reads CASSLTWTGVKLVQDTGELFF. CDR3 sequence (DNA): TGTGCCAGCAGCCTTACTTGGACAGGGGTTAAACTGGTGCAGGACACCGGGGAGCTGTTTTTT. The chain joins TRBV12-3 or TRBV12-4 to TRBJ2-2; 9 nucleotides line up with TRBD1. The CDR3 contains 21 residues. Trimming removed 6 bases from V and 3 bases from J; junction bases left unmatched: 23.

The V and J genes are TRBV20-1 and TRBJ1-1, with 7 nucleotides matching TRBD1. J was trimmed by 4 bases and V by 5 bases; bases with no gene match: 4. The length of the CDR3 is 12 residues. CDR1 DFQATT and CDR2 SNEGSKA come from the germline V gene (reference sequence). The CDR3 DNA is TGCAGTGCTGCTTCAGGGGGCACTGAAGCTTTCTTT. Protein: CSAASGGTEAFF.

This clonotype showed up just a few times. J is TRBJ2-5 and V is TRBV7-9; D uncertain. V dropped 3 bases and J dropped 0 bases, with 5 bases sitting between them. The germline V gene has CDR1 SEHNR and CDR2 FQNEAQ (reference sequence). The CDR3 loop spans 13 amino acids. The DNA for the CDR3 is TGTGCCAGCAGCTTCTACGACCAAGAGACCCAGTACTTC. Protein sequence: CASSFYDQETQYF. The whole variable domain, remainder taken from reference TRBV7-9 and TRBJ2-5, is DTGVSQNPRHKITKRGQNVTFRCDPISEHNRLYWYRQTLGQGPEFLTYFQNEAQLEKSRLLSDRFSAERPKGSFSTLEIQRTEQGDSAMYLCASSFYDQETQYFGPGTRLLVL.